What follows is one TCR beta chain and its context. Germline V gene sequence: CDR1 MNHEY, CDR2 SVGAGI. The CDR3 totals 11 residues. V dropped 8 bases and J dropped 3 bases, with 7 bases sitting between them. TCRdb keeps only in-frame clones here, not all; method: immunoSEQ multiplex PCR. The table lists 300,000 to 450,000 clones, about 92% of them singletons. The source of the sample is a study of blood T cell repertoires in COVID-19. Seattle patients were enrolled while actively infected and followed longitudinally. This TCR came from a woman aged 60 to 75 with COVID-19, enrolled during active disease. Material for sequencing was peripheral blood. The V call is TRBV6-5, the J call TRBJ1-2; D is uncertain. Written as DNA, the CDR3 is TGTGCCAGCGGGCGGGACTATGGCTACACCTTC. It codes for CASGRDYGYTF.